This T cell receptor (beta chain) was recovered during a study of cytomegalovirus exposure and HLA in healthy donors. Study-wide points: A missense variant in DCLRE1C was later tied to TCR beta V- and J-gene trimming. Beyond CMV serostatus, there was no information to go on about immune exposure. It emerged from a later analysis that several of the most significant clusters appeared to be linked to common viral pathogens.

With regard to this clone: Its antigen is undetermined.

Use of 60 Vbeta and 13 Jbeta primers characterized the PCR. TCRdb's table, derived via immunoSEQ multiplex PCR, lists solely in-frame clones and lacks some. The table has about 160,000 clones, approximately 88% seen once. The germline V gene encodes CDR1 SGHVS and CDR2 FNYEAQ. This CDR3 is 16 amino acids long. J was trimmed by 0 bases and V by 5 bases; bases with no gene match: 5. The clonotype originates from a woman in her thirties in good health and CMV-seronegative. V and J are TRBV7-6 and TRBJ2-2; the match to TRBD1 covers 8 bases. Sequencing was performed on PBMCs. The chain's CDR3 is CASSRRQGTNTGELFF. CDR3 DNA sequence: TGTGCCAGCAGCCGAAGACAGGGGACGAACACCGGGGAGCTGTTTTTT.